Below, 32 T cell receptor beta chains from the same sample are listed, as sequenced in a study of blood T cell repertoires in COVID-19. Generated by immunoSEQ multiplex PCR, the TCRdb table keeps only in-frame clones and is missing some. The data hold approximately 440,000 clones, with 90% observed a single time. Material: PBMCs or T cells enriched from blood (not recorded which). The receptor source for this set is a man younger than 35 who had recovered from COVID-19.

The chain couples TRBV19 to TRBJ2-1, with 9 bases identical to TRBD1. Trimming took 6 bases from V and 5 from J; bases not matched to a gene: 8. Per the germline V gene, CDR1 is LNHDA and CDR2 is SQIVND (reference sequence). The CDR3 runs to 15 residues. The CDR3 loop is CASRLPGQGDNEQFF. CDR3 nucleotide sequence: TGTGCCAGTAGACTACCGGGACAGGGTGACAATGAGCAGTTCTTC.

The chain employs TRBV27 and TRBJ1-6; unclear D gene. V gave up 3 bases and J gave up 4 bases, with 7 bases separating them. The CDR3 extends over 14 amino acids. The germline CDR1 and CDR2 sequences are MNHEY and SMNVEV (reference sequence). CDR3: CASSLGVYNSPLHF. Written as DNA, the CDR3 is TGTGCCAGCAGTTTGGGAGTATATAATTCACCCCTCCACTTT.

This chain joins TRBV18 and TRBJ1-2; D gene uncertain. Trimming removed 0 bases from V and 8 bases from J, with 10 bases in between. This CDR3 spans 13 amino acids. Germline CDR1 KGHSH, CDR2 LQKENI. CDR3 sequence reads: CASSPPPRNGYTF. The CDR3 bases are TGTGCCAGCTCACCACCGCCCAGAAACGGCTACACCTTC.

This chain links TRBV7-3 with TRBJ1-2; 10 positions match TRBD1. Trimming cost V 5 bases and J 6 bases; bases outside gene matches: 9. Germline CDR1 is SGHTA and CDR2 is FQGTGA. The CDR3 totals 15 residues. The CDR3 DNA is TGTGCCAGCAGCCCAGAGACAGGGGGCGCAGATGGCTACACCTTC. Its translation: CASSPETGGADGYTF.

The rearrangement uses TRBV7-6 and TRBJ1-4; 7 bases are shared with TRBD1. Unmatched junction bases numbered 4, after V lost 5 bases and J lost 7 bases. The CDR3 totals 13 residues. Germline-derived CDR1 and CDR2 are SGHVS and FNYEAQ. This CDR3 reads CASSKNRGEKLFF. Here the CDR3 DNA reads TGTGCCAGCAGCAAAAACAGGGGTGAAAAACTGTTTTTT.

The table lists this clone with a few counts. The rearrangement uses TRBV25-1 and TRBJ2-7; TRBD1 agrees at 8 bases. Germline CDR1 MGHDK, CDR2 SYGVNS. Trimming took 6 bases from V and 1 from J; bases not matched to a gene: 8. There are 15 residues in the CDR3. The CDR3 sequence is CASSLTTGASYEQYF. The CDR3 coding sequence is TGTGCCAGCAGCCTCACGACAGGGGCTTCCTACGAGCAGTACTTC.

The chain carries TRBV7-9 and TRBJ1-2; a weak D match, TRBD1 (6 bases). V lost 0 bases and J 7 bases, leaving 15 bases between the germline ends. The germline V gene encodes CDR1 SEHNR and CDR2 FQNEAQ (reference sequence). This CDR3 is 15 amino acids long. CDR3 in amino acids: CASSLASGGPGGYTF. In DNA, the CDR3 is TGTGCCAGCAGCTTAGCGTCTGGGGGCCCGGGTGGCTACACCTTC.

The CDR3 DNA reads as TGCGCCAGCAGCCAAGTTTGGAGAGGAAACACCATATATTTT. As protein: CASSQVWRGNTIYF. This sequence joins TRBV4-1 and TRBJ1-3; D unresolved. Trimming removed 1 base from V and 4 bases from J, with 8 bases in between. CDR3 length: 14 residues. Per the germline V gene, CDR1 is MGHRA and CDR2 is YSYEKL.

The chain has TRBV19 and TRBJ1-2; D is unresolved. V was cut by 10 bases and J by 0 bases, with 9 bases left in between. The germline V gene has CDR1 LNHDA and CDR2 SQIVND (reference sequence). The CDR3 runs 12 residues. CDR3 loop: CATEASNYGYTF. Written as DNA, the CDR3 is TGTGCCACCGAAGCGTCTAACTATGGCTACACCTTC.

CDR3 DNA: TGTGCCAGCAGCCGTACCACAGGGGGCTATGGCTACACCTTC. Translation gives CASSRTTGGYGYTF. J is TRBJ1-2 and V is TRBV7-9, with 8 bases fitting TRBD1. Germline V gene sequence: CDR1 SEHNR, CDR2 FQNEAQ (reference sequence). CDR3 length equals 14 residues. V was pared by 5 bases and J by 4 bases, with 6 bases of the junction left unmatched.

The chain couples TRBV18 to TRBJ1-1; TRBD1 might be the D (6 bases). The CDR3 is 14 residues long. The germline CDR1 and CDR2 sequences are KGHSH and LQKENI. The germline V and J ends were trimmed by 8 bases and 5 bases, with 18 bases remaining between them. The CDR3 region is CASIPWGGATEAFF. In nucleotides, the CDR3 is TGTGCCAGCATCCCGTGGGGGGGCGCAACTGAAGCTTTCTTT.

The rearrangement joins TRBV21-1 to TRBJ2-2; no DNA check was done on the table's D call, TRBD1. TRBV21-1 is a documented pseudogene. The CDR3 spans 17 residues. CDR3 loop: CASSKAPGQGGPGELFF. CDR3 nucleotide sequence: TGTGCCAGCAGCAAAGCCCCAGGACAGGGGGGCCCCGGGGAGCTGTTTTTT.

The chain is built from TRBV5-6 and TRBJ2-1; possible D gene TRBD2, 6 bases. V lost 5 bases and J 3 bases, leaving 15 bases between the germline ends. CDR1 is SGHDT and CDR2 is YYEEEE in the germline V gene. The CDR3 spans 15 residues. The CDR3 sequence is CASSHSGTIYNEQFF. The CDR3 nucleotides read TGTGCCAGCAGTCATAGCGGAACCATCTACAATGAGCAGTTCTTC.

This chain joins TRBV5-5 and TRBJ2-7; D remains unclear. The CDR3 is 11 residues long. Germline CDR1 SGHKS, CDR2 YYEKEE (reference sequence). The germline V and J ends were trimmed by 4 bases and 5 bases, with 7 bases remaining between them. CDR3 amino acids: CASSVLHEQYF. CDR3 coding DNA: TGTGCCAGCAGCGTCCTCCACGAGCAGTACTTC. The full variable domain, with the rest looked up from reference TRBV5-5 and TRBJ2-7, is DAGVTQSPTHLIKTRGQQVTLRCSPISGHKSVSWYQQVLGQGPQFIFQYYEKEERGRGNFPDRFSARQFPNYSSELNVNALLLGDSALYLCASSVLHEQYFGPGTRLTVT.

The rearrangement joins TRBV5-4 to TRBJ2-6; D perhaps matches TRBD2 (5 bases). V dropped 3 bases and J dropped 4 bases, with 5 bases sitting between them. CDR3 length: 13 residues. Per germline, CDR1 SGHNT and CDR2 YYREEE (reference sequence). CDR3 protein: CASSSGGANVLTF. The DNA for the CDR3 is TGTGCCAGCAGCTCGGGAGGGGCCAACGTCCTGACTTTC.

V and J are TRBV10-2 and TRBJ1-1; TRBD1 might be the D (6 bases). Germline V lookup: CDR1 WSHSY, CDR2 SAAADI. CDR3 length equals 15 residues. V was shortened by 6 bases and J by 6 bases, with 20 bases between the two germline ends. In nucleotides, the CDR3 is TGCGCCAGCAGGTGGGGGCAGCTCAAGGATGCTGAAGCTTTCTTT. Protein: CASRWGQLKDAEAFF.

This clone was counted once. V and J are TRBV28 and TRBJ1-3; 8 bases align to TRBD1. The J segment lost 3 bases and the V segment lost 4 bases, leaving 2 bases of the junction unmatched. This CDR3 is 14 amino acids long. CDR1 is MDHEN and CDR2 is SYDVKM in the germline V gene. The CDR3 DNA reads TGTGCCAGCAGTTCAGGGGGCTATGGAAACACCATATATTTT. It yields the protein CASSSGGYGNTIYF.

CDR3 residues: CASSGGAYNEQFF. CDR3 nucleotide sequence: TGTGCCAGCAGCGGAGGGGCCTACAATGAGCAGTTCTTC. This rearrangement joins TRBV2 to TRBJ2-1; D possibly corresponds to TRBD2 (6 bases). Germline values: CDR1 SNHLY, CDR2 FYNNEI. CDR3 size: 13 residues. With 6 bases removed from V and 2 bases from J, the gap between germline ends came to 8 bases.

The V and J genes are TRBV30 and TRBJ1-3; D unclear. The CDR3 is 13 amino acids. The V end was cut by 0 bases, the J end by 5 bases, with 8 bases between. The germline V gene encodes CDR1 GTSNPN and CDR2 SVGIG (reference sequence). CDR3 in DNA: TGTGCCTGGAGTGTTAGTGGGCGAAACACCATATATTTT. Its protein product is CAWSVSGRNTIYF.

The chain carries TRBV5-1 and TRBJ2-2; D ambiguous. There are 14 residues in the CDR3. CDR1 SGHRS and CDR2 YFSETQ come from the germline V gene. V was clipped by 3 bases and J by 1 base, with 7 bases between them. The CDR3 here is CASSSVENTGELFF. The CDR3 nucleotides are TGCGCCAGCAGCTCGGTCGAGAACACCGGGGAGCTGTTTTTT.

This clone came up once. The gene calls are TRBV19 and TRBJ1-6; 8 nucleotides agree with TRBD1. Germline CDR1 reads LNHDA; CDR2 reads SQIVND (reference sequence). Losses at the gene ends were 5 bases for V and 10 bases for J; bases not matched to a gene: 10. There are 15 residues in the CDR3. CDR3 in DNA: TGTGCCAGTAGTCCGTTGGGACAGGAGTTCTCACCCCTCCACTTT. Encoded protein: CASSPLGQEFSPLHF.

The V gene is TRBV5-5, the J gene TRBJ1-2, with a weak D call TRBD1 (5 bases). The germline V gene encodes CDR1 SGHKS and CDR2 YYEKEE (reference sequence). Trimming stripped 4 bases from V and 0 bases from J, with 7 bases between. This CDR3 comprises 13 residues. CDR3 bases: TGTGCCAGCAGCCAGGACACTAACTATGGCTACACCTTC. Its protein is CASSQDTNYGYTF.

The rearrangement uses TRBV2 and TRBJ2-3; 9 bases agree with TRBD2. V was pared by 7 bases and J by 0 bases, with 5 bases of the junction left unmatched. Germline values: CDR1 SNHLY, CDR2 FYNNEI. This CDR3 contains 15 residues. CDR3 coding DNA: TGTGCCAGCAATGGGCTAGCGGGAAGCACAGATACGCAGTATTTT. Protein sequence: CASNGLAGSTDTQYF.

This chain links TRBV30 with TRBJ1-1; D gene ambiguous. Germline CDR1 reads GTSNPN; CDR2 reads SVGIG (reference sequence). The V end was cut by 8 bases, the J end by 0 bases, with 25 bases between. The CDR3 loop spans 17 amino acids. CDR3 bases: TGTGCCGGAGGCTTCTTTGGGGAATTAGGCATGAACACTGAAGCTTTCTTT. It yields the protein CAGGFFGELGMNTEAFF.

V and J are TRBV10-1 and TRBJ1-4; D possibly corresponds to TRBD1 (5 bases). The CDR3 spans 15 residues. V dropped 3 bases and J dropped 8 bases, with 16 bases sitting between them. Germline CDR1 WNHNN, CDR2 SYGVQD (reference sequence). The CDR3 bases are TGCGCCAGCAGTGAAGGCGGGGGGTTTAGGGAAAAACTGTTTTTT. This encodes CASSEGGGFREKLFF.

The V and J genes are TRBV7-3 and TRBJ2-2; no firm D call. CDR3 length: 14 residues. The V end was cut by 5 bases, the J end by 1 base, with 8 bases between. In germline, CDR1 is SGHTA, CDR2 FQGTGA. The CDR3 nucleotides are TGTGCCAGCAGCCCCCGAGTGAACACCGGGGAGCTGTTTTTT. Protein product: CASSPRVNTGELFF.

The V gene is TRBV12-3 or TRBV12-4, the J gene TRBJ1-5; D uncertain. CDR3 length: 13 residues. The V end lost 4 bases, the J end lost 6 bases, and 10 bases lay between the germline ends. The CDR3: CASSSSGIQPQHF. CDR3 in DNA: TGTGCCAGCAGTTCGTCCGGGATTCAGCCCCAGCATTTT.

The DNA of the CDR3 is TGTGCCAGCAGCGAAGGGACACTTAACACCGGGGAGCTGTTTTTT. Translating it yields CASSEGTLNTGELFF. This chain links TRBV9 with TRBJ2-2; D might be TRBD1 (6 bases). The CDR3 totals 15 residues. V was clipped by 3 bases and J by 2 bases, with 11 bases between them. Germline CDR1 reads SGDLS; CDR2 reads YYNGEE.

The chain recombines TRBV6-5 with TRBJ1-4; D uncertain. Germline V gene sequence: CDR1 MNHEY, CDR2 SVGAGI. The CDR3 spans 11 residues. Trimming removed 4 bases from V and 5 bases from J, with 2 bases in between. The CDR3 is CASSSNEKLFF. The CDR3 bases are TGTGCCAGCAGTTCAAATGAAAAACTGTTTTTT.

This CDR3 is CASSLGLAGRSDTQYF. DNA of the CDR3: TGTGCCAGCAGCTTGGGGCTAGCGGGCAGGTCAGATACGCAGTATTTT. The V gene is TRBV5-4, the J gene TRBJ2-3, with 8 bases that match TRBD2. Per the germline V gene, CDR1 is SGHNT and CDR2 is YYREEE (reference sequence). With V trimmed by 0 bases and J by 4 bases, 7 bases remained unmatched. The CDR3 loop spans 16 amino acids.

The chain has TRBV10-2 and TRBJ1-6; D is perhaps TRBD1 (6 bases). Per germline, CDR1 WSHSY and CDR2 SAAADI. This CDR3 is 14 amino acids long. The V end lost 5 bases, the J end lost 6 bases, and 11 bases lay between the germline ends. This CDR3 reads CASSRGQINSPLHF. In DNA form, the CDR3 reads TGCGCCAGCAGTAGAGGACAGATTAATTCACCCCTCCACTTT.

The chain combines TRBV3-1 (or the pseudogene TRBV3-2) with TRBJ1-1; 8 nucleotides align to TRBD1. The CDR3 extends over 17 amino acids. Germline V gene sequence: CDR1 LGHDT, CDR2 YNNKEL (reference sequence). V dropped 4 bases and J dropped 5; count of bases not matched to a gene: 15. CDR3 in amino acids: CASSPSAWAGGRTEAFF. The CDR3 DNA sequence: TGTGCCAGCAGCCCGAGCGCCTGGGCAGGGGGCAGGACTGAAGCTTTCTTT.